The rows below give T cell receptor beta chains drawn from one sample of a study of T-cell reconstitution after alpha-beta-depleted transplantation in children. MiXCR was run by TCRdb on the PCR reads, yielding one entry per CDR3 protein. The data contain about 580,000 distinct CDR3 sequences, roughly a quarter of them singletons. This specimen consisted of PBMCs, obtained before TCRalphabeta/CD19-depleted stem cell transplant. The receptor source for this set is a boy under three years old with Wiskott-Aldrich syndrome, due to receive a stem cell transplant. Each CDR3 is given with its conserved first and last residue. The D gene is left open where the match is weak. Size values are once, few and many counts, or a class for expanded clones, and some rows have none.

J gene,clone size,CDR3 length,D gene,V gene,CDR3 protein,CDR3 DNA
TRBJ2-5,few,13,TRBD2,TRBV29-1,CSVVPSGQETQYF,TGCAGCGTTGTCCCTAGCGGACAAGAGACCCAGTACTTC
TRBJ2-5,NA,14,NA,TRBV20-1,CSARGRGNGETQYF,TGCAGTGCTAGAGGCAGGGGCAATGGGGAGACCCAGTACTTC
TRBJ1-6,NA,15,NA,TRBV7-2,CASSLGGLYNSPLHF,TGTGCCAGCAGCTTAGGAGGACTATATAATTCACCCCTCCACTTT
TRBJ2-2,NA,13,NA,TRBV5-1,CASKGLRAGELFF,TGCGCCAGCAAGGGACTGCGAGCCGGGGAGCTGTTTTTT
TRBJ1-2,NA,15,NA,TRBV5-1,CASSLAGLPNYGYTF,TGCGCCAGCAGCTTGGCCGGGCTCCCTAACTATGGCTACACCTTC
TRBJ2-5,NA,16,TRBD1,TRBV5-4,CASSTWDRALGETQYF,TGTGCCAGCAGCACCTGGGACAGGGCGTTAGGGGAGACCCAGTACTTC
TRBJ2-1,few,15,TRBD2,TRBV12-3/TRBV12-4,CASSLREGLVNEQFF,TGTGCCAGCAGTCTCCGGGAGGGCCTGGTCAATGAGCAGTTCTTC
TRBJ2-5,few,14,TRBD1,TRBV5-1,CASSLVQGEETQYF,TGCGCCAGCAGCTTGGTTCAGGGGGAAGAGACCCAGTACTTC
TRBJ1-1,NA,15,TRBD1,TRBV6-5,CASSYSGGQGVKAFF,TGTGCCAGCAGTTACTCGGGTGGGCAGGGGGTTAAGGCTTTCTTT
TRBJ2-7,many,15,NA,TRBV4-1,CASSQAIGRSYEQYF,TGCGCCAGCAGCCAAGCGATAGGGCGGTCCTACGAGCAGTACTTC
TRBJ1-5,NA,15,TRBD1,TRBV5-1,CASSLSGGLGQPQHF,TGCGCCAGCAGCTTGTCAGGGGGCCTTGGGCAGCCCCAGCATTTT
TRBJ1-2,few,12,TRBD1,TRBV20-1,CSAATGDYGYTF,TGCAGTGCTGCGACAGGGGACTATGGCTACACCTTC
TRBJ2-7,few,12,NA,TRBV7-2,CASSYRSYEQYF,TGTGCCAGCAGCTACAGGTCATACGAGCAGTACTTC
TRBJ2-1,NA,16,NA,TRBV5-1,CASSRWAGSSYNEQFF,TGCGCCAGCAGCCGATGGGCAGGGAGCTCCTACAATGAGCAGTTCTTC
TRBJ1-2,once,12,NA,TRBV9,CASSVEGGGYTF,TGTGCCAGCAGCGTAGAGGGGGGCGGCTACACCTTC
TRBJ2-2,NA,13,NA,TRBV19,CASSMEGAGELFF,TGTGCCAGTAGTATGGAAGGGGCCGGGGAGCTGTTTTTT
TRBJ2-2,NA,15,NA,TRBV5-1,CASSLGGDNTGELFF,TGCGCCAGCAGCTTGGGGGGAGACAACACCGGGGAGCTGTTTTTT
TRBJ2-7,few,15,TRBD2,TRBV28,CASSGTSGTSYEQYF,TGTGCCAGCAGCGGGACTAGCGGGACCTCCTACGAGCAGTACTTC
TRBJ2-7,few,13,TRBD2,TRBV2,CASRPGLAGEQYF,TGTGCCAGCAGACCGGGACTAGCGGGCGAGCAGTACTTC
TRBJ2-6,NA,18,TRBD1,TRBV10-3,CAISGAGQGSSGANVLTF,TGTGCCATCAGTGGGGCCGGACAGGGGAGCTCTGGGGCCAACGTCCTGACTTTC
TRBJ1-1,few,12,NA,TRBV5-1,CASSLGTGIAFF,TGCGCCAGCAGCTTGGGAACAGGGATAGCTTTCTTT
TRBJ2-2,NA,17,TRBD2,TRBV20-1,CSAREPRTRFGTGELFF,TGCAGTGCTAGAGAACCCCGGACTAGATTCGGCACCGGGGAGCTGTTTTTT
TRBJ2-3,many,14,NA,TRBV11-2,CASSPLAVTDTQYF,TGTGCCAGCAGCCCACTAGCAGTCACAGATACGCAGTATTTT
TRBJ2-7,once,14,TRBD2,TRBV20-1,CSAVTSGRDYEQYF,TGCAGTGCCGTAACTAGCGGGAGGGATTACGAGCAGTACTTC
TRBJ1-3,few,16,NA,TRBV20-1,CSARPAGLSSGNTIYF,TGCAGTGCTAGGCCGGCGGGGCTCAGCTCTGGAAACACCATATATTTT
TRBJ2-2,NA,14,NA,TRBV10-3,CAISELGNTGELFF,TGTGCCATCAGTGAGTTGGGGAACACCGGGGAGCTGTTTTTT
TRBJ2-7,few,14,TRBD1,TRBV7-2,CASEKQGGAYEQYF,TGTGCCAGCGAGAAACAGGGGGGAGCTTACGAGCAGTACTTC
TRBJ1-5,few,16,NA,TRBV19,CASNQYQGFSNQPQHF,TGTGCCAGTAACCAATACCAGGGTTTTAGCAATCAGCCCCAGCATTTT
TRBJ2-1,NA,14,TRBD2,TRBV7-9,CASVGLAVYNEQFF,TGTGCCAGCGTTGGACTAGCGGTTTACAATGAGCAGTTCTTC
TRBJ2-7,NA,13,NA,TRBV18,CASSTLAGLEQYF,TGTGCCAGCTCAACACTAGCAGGGCTCGAGCAGTACTTC
TRBJ1-5,NA,17,NA,TRBV28,CATSPDRRGYGNQPQHF,TGTGCTACATCTCCCGACAGGAGGGGGTATGGCAATCAGCCCCAGCATTTT
TRBJ2-5,few,14,NA,TRBV5-6,CASSLLGLQETQYF,TGTGCCAGCAGCTTGTTGGGACTTCAAGAGACCCAGTACTTC
TRBJ2-7,few,14,NA,TRBV15,CATSKRLVPYEQYF,TGTGCCACCAGCAAGCGACTAGTCCCCTACGAGCAGTACTTC
TRBJ2-7,few,14,TRBD1,TRBV20-1,CSATQGALIYEQYF,TGCAGTGCTACTCAGGGGGCCTTAATATACGAGCAGTACTTC
TRBJ2-3,NA,14,TRBD2,TRBV20-1,CSALAGTNGDTQYF,TGCAGTGCCCTTGCCGGGACTAACGGGGATACGCAGTATTTT
TRBJ2-4,few,14,TRBD1,TRBV6-1,CASSSTGGSDIQYF,TGTGCCAGCAGCTCGACAGGGGGATCGGACATTCAGTACTTC
TRBJ2-7,few,12,NA,TRBV29-1,CSVFSDTYEQYF,TGCAGCGTTTTCAGCGACACCTACGAGCAGTACTTC
TRBJ2-7,few,13,NA,TRBV2,CASRSQGANEQYF,TGTGCCAGCAGGAGCCAAGGGGCGAACGAGCAGTACTTC
TRBJ2-3,NA,13,NA,TRBV29-1,CSVGGLSTDTQYF,TGCAGCGTTGGTGGCCTTAGCACAGATACGCAGTATTTT
TRBJ1-6,NA,17,NA,TRBV5-1,CASSSQGSAIKNSPLHF,TGCGCCAGCAGCTCTCAGGGATCGGCGATCAAAAATTCACCCCTCCACTTT
TRBJ1-1,few,13,NA,TRBV20-1,CSASMGANTEAFF,TGCAGTGCTAGCATGGGAGCTAACACTGAAGCTTTCTTT
TRBJ2-5,NA,12,NA,TRBV10-3,CAISENSETQYF,TGTGCCATCAGTGAGAATTCGGAGACCCAGTACTTC
TRBJ1-2,few,12,NA,TRBV6-5,CASRDQGYGYTF,TGTGCCAGCAGAGACCAAGGGTATGGCTACACCTTC
TRBJ2-1,NA,14,TRBD2,TRBV5-1,CASSGTSGSDEQFF,TGCGCCAGCAGCGGGACTAGCGGGAGCGATGAGCAGTTCTTC
TRBJ1-3,NA,14,NA,TRBV12-3/TRBV12-4,CASSFPGVRNTIYF,TGTGCCAGCAGTTTTCCCGGGGTTCGAAACACCATATATTTT
TRBJ2-7,NA,15,NA,TRBV14,CASSQGGGRSYEQYF,TGTGCCAGCAGCCAAGGAGGCGGCCGCTCCTACGAGCAGTACTTC
TRBJ1-4,few,15,TRBD1,TRBV7-2,CASRNQGAANEKLFF,TGTGCCAGCAGGAATCAGGGGGCTGCTAATGAAAAACTGTTTTTT
TRBJ2-7,few,17,NA,TRBV2,CASIGRIQGSHLLEQYF,TGTGCCAGCATTGGCCGGATCCAGGGCTCCCATCTCCTTGAGCAGTACTTC
TRBJ2-3,NA,13,TRBD1,TRBV20-1,CSEPGQGTDTQYF,TGCAGTGAACCAGGACAGGGCACAGATACGCAGTATTTT